This TCR beta chain emerged from a study of blood T cell repertoires in COVID-19. Study information: T cells, B-cell-depleted T cells, or PBMCs provided the cDNA or gDNA that served as material.

Method: immunoSEQ multiplex PCR; TCRdb's copy keeps in-frame clones and lacks some. The sample holds 250,000 to 350,000 clones; roughly 89% are singletons and the top ten take 8.9%. Participants were aged about 18 to 89 years from about 25 US areas. Material for sequencing was PBMCs or T cells enriched from blood (not recorded which). The clonotype comes from a woman aged 18 to 35 who had recovered from COVID-19.

The DNA of the CDR3 is TGTGCCAGCAGTGAGGACACCCATCAGCCCCAGCATTTT. This codes for CASSEDTHQPQHF. V gene TRBV2 combines with J gene TRBJ1-5; TRBD1 is a possible D gene (5 bases). Trimming left V 3 bases short and J 5 bases short, with 8 bases between. Germline loops: CDR1 SNHLY, CDR2 FYNNEI. The CDR3 sequence is 13 residues long.